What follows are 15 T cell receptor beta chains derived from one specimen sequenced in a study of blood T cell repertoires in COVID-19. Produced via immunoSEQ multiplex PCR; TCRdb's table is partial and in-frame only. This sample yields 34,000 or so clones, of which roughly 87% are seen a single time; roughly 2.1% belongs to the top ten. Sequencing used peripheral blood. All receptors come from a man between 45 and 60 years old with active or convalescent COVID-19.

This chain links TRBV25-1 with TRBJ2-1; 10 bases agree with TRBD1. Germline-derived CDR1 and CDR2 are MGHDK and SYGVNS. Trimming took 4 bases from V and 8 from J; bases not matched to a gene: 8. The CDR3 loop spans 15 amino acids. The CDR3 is CASSAVGQGVDEQFF. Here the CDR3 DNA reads TGTGCCAGCAGTGCCGTCGGACAGGGGGTCGATGAGCAGTTCTTC.

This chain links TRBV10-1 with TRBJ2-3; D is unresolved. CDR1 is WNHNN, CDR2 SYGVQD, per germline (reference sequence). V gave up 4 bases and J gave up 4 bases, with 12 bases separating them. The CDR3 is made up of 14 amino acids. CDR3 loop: CASSVGPTADTQYF. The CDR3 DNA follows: TGCGCCAGCAGTGTTGGGCCCACCGCAGATACGCAGTATTTT.

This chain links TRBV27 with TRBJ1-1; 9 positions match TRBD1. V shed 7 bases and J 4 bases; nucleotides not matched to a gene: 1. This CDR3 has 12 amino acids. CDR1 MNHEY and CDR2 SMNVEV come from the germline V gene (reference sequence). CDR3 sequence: CASKTGGTEAFF. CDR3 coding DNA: TGTGCCAGCAAGACAGGGGGCACTGAAGCTTTCTTT.

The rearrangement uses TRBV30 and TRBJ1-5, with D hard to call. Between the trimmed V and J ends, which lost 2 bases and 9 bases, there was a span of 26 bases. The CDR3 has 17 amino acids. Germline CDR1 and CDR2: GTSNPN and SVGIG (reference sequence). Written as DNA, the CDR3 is TGTGCCTGGAGTTTTTCCGGCGCGGGTAGTGGTGTCGCGCCCCAGCATTTT. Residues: CAWSFSGAGSGVAPQHF. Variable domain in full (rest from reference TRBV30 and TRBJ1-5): SQTIHQWPATLVQPVGSPLSLECTVEGTSNPNLYWYRQAAGRGLQLLFYSVGIGQISSEVPQNLSASRPQDRQFILSSKKLLLSDSGFYLCAWSFSGAGSGVAPQHFGDGTRLSIL.

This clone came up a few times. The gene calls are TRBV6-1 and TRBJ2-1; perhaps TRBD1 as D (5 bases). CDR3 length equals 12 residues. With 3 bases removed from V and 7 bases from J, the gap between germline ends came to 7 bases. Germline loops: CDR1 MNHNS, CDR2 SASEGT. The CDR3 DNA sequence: TGTGCCAGCAGTGACAGGGCGAATGAGCAGTTCTTC. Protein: CASSDRANEQFF.

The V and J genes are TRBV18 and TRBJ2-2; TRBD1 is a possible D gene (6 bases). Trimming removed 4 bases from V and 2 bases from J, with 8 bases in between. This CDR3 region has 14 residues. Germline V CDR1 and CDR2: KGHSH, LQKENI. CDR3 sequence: CASSRDINTGELFF. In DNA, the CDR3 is TGTGCCAGCTCACGGGACATTAACACCGGGGAGCTGTTTTTT.

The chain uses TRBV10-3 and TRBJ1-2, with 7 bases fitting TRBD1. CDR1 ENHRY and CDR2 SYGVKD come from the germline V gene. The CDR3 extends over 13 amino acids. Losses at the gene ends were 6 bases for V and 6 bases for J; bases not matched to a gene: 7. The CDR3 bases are TGTGCCATCAGCCCCGGGACAGCTCATGGCTACACCTTC. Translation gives CAISPGTAHGYTF.

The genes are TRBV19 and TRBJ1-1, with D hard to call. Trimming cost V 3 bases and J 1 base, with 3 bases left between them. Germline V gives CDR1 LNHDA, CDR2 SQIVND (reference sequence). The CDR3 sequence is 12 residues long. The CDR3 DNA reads TGTGCCAGTAGTATCAGGAACACTGAAGCTTTCTTT. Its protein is CASSIRNTEAFF.

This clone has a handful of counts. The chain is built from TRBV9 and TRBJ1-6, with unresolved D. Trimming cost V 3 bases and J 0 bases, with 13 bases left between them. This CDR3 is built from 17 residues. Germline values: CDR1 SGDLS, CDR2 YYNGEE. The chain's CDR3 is CASSADPAGSYNSPLHF. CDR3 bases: TGTGCCAGCAGCGCTGACCCCGCAGGCTCCTATAATTCACCCCTCCACTTT.

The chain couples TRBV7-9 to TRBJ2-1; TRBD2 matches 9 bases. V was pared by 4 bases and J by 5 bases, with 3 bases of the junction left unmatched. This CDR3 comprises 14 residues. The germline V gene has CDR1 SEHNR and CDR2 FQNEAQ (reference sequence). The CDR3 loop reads CASSSRGGHNEQFF. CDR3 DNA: TGTGCCAGCAGCTCGCGGGGGGGACACAATGAGCAGTTCTTC. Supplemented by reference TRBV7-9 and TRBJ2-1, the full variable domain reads DTGVSQNPRHKITKRGQNVTFRCDPISEHNRLYWYRQTLGQGPEFLTYFQNEAQLEKSRLLSDRFSAERPKGSFSTLEIQRTEQGDSAMYLCASSSRGGHNEQFFGPGTRLTVL.

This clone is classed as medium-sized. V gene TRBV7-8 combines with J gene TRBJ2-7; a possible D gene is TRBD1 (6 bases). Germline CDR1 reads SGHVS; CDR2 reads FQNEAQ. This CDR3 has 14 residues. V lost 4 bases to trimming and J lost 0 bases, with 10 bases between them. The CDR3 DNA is TGTGCCAGCAGCTCAGGACAGAGCTCCTACGAGCAGTACTTC. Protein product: CASSSGQSSYEQYF.

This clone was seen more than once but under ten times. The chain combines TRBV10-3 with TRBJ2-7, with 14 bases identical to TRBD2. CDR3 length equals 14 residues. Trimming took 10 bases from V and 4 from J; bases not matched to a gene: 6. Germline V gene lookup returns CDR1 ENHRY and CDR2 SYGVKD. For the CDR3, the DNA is TGTGCCACTGGGACTAGCGGGAGATCGTACGAGCAGTACTTC. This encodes CATGTSGRSYEQYF.

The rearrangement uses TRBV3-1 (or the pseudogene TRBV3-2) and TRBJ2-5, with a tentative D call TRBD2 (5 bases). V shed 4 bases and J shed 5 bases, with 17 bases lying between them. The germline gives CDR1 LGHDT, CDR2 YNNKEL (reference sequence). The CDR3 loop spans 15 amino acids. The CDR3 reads CASSPSRDYSETQYF. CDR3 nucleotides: TGTGCCAGCAGCCCGTCCCGGGATTATTCGGAGACCCAGTACTTC.

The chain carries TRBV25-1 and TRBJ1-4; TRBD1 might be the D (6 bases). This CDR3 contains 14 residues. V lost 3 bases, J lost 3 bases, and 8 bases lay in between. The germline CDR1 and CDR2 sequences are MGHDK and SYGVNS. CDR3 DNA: TGTGCCAGCAGTGACAGGGGCCCTAATGAAAAACTGTTTTTT. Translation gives CASSDRGPNEKLFF.

The chain's CDR3 is CASSLLAGGVGMYEQYF. DNA of the CDR3: TGTGCCAGCAGTTTATTAGCGGGAGGAGTCGGGATGTACGAGCAGTACTTC. The V and J genes are TRBV28 and TRBJ2-7; 10 bases match TRBD2. This CDR3 has 17 residues. Trimming at V came to 1 base and at J to 4 bases, leaving 10 bases not matched to a gene. Germline CDR1 reads MDHEN; CDR2 reads SYDVKM.